This entry lists 27 T cell receptor beta chains sequenced from one sample in a study of cytomegalovirus exposure and HLA in healthy donors. PCR was performed using 60 Vbeta and 13 Jbeta primers. Produced via immunoSEQ multiplex PCR; TCRdb's table is partial and in-frame only. The top ten hold about 6.7% of the sample, which has 130,000 to 150,000 clones, around three quarters seen once. The specimen sequenced was PBMCs. These receptors all stem from a woman aged 40 to 50 in good health and CMV-seropositive.

Only one count was recorded for this clone. The chain employs TRBV2 and TRBJ2-3; possibly TRBD2 for D (6 bases). Germline V gives CDR1 SNHLY, CDR2 FYNNEI. The CDR3 contains 15 residues. Deletions cut 3 bases from V and 3 bases from J, with 13 bases between. The chain's CDR3 is CASSEEGAGTDTQYF. The CDR3 coding sequence is TGTGCCAGCAGTGAGGAGGGCGCGGGTACAGATACGCAGTATTTT.

The gene calls are TRBV5-5 and TRBJ2-2, with D tentatively TRBD1 (5 bases). Trimming stripped 3 bases from V and 1 base from J, with 10 bases between. Per germline, CDR1 SGHKS and CDR2 YYEKEE (reference sequence). This CDR3 has 15 amino acids. CDR3 amino acids: CASSYRLMNTGELFF. CDR3 DNA sequence: TGTGCCAGCAGCTACAGGCTAATGAACACCGGGGAGCTGTTTTTT. The complete variable domain, with remaining parts taken from reference TRBV5-5 and TRBJ2-2, reads DAGVTQSPTHLIKTRGQQVTLRCSPISGHKSVSWYQQVLGQGPQFIFQYYEKEERGRGNFPDRFSARQFPNYSSELNVNALLLGDSALYLCASSYRLMNTGELFFGEGSRLTVL.

This chain uses TRBV5-6 with TRBJ1-2; no definite D call. CDR1 is SGHDT and CDR2 is YYEEEE in the germline V gene. There are 13 residues in the CDR3. V dropped 4 bases and J dropped 8 bases, with 15 bases sitting between them. For the CDR3, the DNA is TGTGCCAGCAGCCATACGCAGGAACAAGGCTACACCTTC. Encoded protein: CASSHTQEQGYTF. The complete variable domain, with remaining parts taken from reference TRBV5-6 and TRBJ1-2, reads DAGVTQSPTHLIKTRGQQVTLRCSPKSGHDTVSWYQQALGQGPQFIFQYYEEEERQRGNFPDRFSGHQFPNYSSELNVNALLLGDSALYLCASSHTQEQGYTFGSGTRLTVV.

This chain joins TRBV7-2 and TRBJ1-2; D remains unclear. V was pared by 1 base and J by 5 bases, with 17 bases between. The CDR3 is 16 residues long. Germline V gives CDR1 SGHTA, CDR2 FQGNSA. The DNA for the CDR3 is TGTGCCAGCAGCTTAGATGTGGGCCGCTTAGATTATGGCTACACCTTC. This codes for CASSLDVGRLDYGYTF.

The J gene is TRBJ2-3, the V gene TRBV7-9; no clear D. The V and J ends lost 0 bases and 2 bases respectively, with 12 bases between them. CDR1 is SEHNR and CDR2 is FQNEAQ in the germline V gene (reference sequence). CDR3 length: 16 residues. The CDR3 here is CASSLALGYLTDTQYF. In DNA form, the CDR3 reads TGTGCCAGCAGCTTAGCGCTGGGCTACCTCACAGATACGCAGTATTTT. Full variable domain (outside the CDR3, taken from reference TRBV7-9 and TRBJ2-3): DTGVSQNPRHKITKRGQNVTFRCDPISEHNRLYWYRQTLGQGPEFLTYFQNEAQLEKSRLLSDRFSAERPKGSFSTLEIQRTEQGDSAMYLCASSLALGYLTDTQYFGPGTRLTVL.

The chain links TRBV30 to TRBJ1-5; no clear D gene. The V gene's germline CDR1 is GTSNPN and CDR2 SVGIG (reference sequence). This CDR3 comprises 16 residues. V lost 3 bases and J 0 bases, leaving 15 bases between the germline ends. The CDR3, as DNA: TGTGCCTGGAGCCGTTTTGCGTCTTATAGCAATCAGCCCCAGCATTTT. This gives the protein CAWSRFASYSNQPQHF.

The rearrangement uses TRBV5-1 and TRBJ2-5, with 10 nucleotides matching TRBD2. With 4 bases clipped from V and 6 bases from J, the junction kept 6 bases outside the gene matches. CDR1 SGHRS and CDR2 YFSETQ come from the germline V gene. The CDR3 consists of 14 residues. The DNA for the CDR3 is TGCGCCAGCAGCGCGTCTAGCGGGAGTCAGACCCAGTACTTC. As protein: CASSASSGSQTQYF.

The rearrangement links TRBV19 to TRBJ1-1, with 9 bases identical to TRBD1. The V gene's germline CDR1 is LNHDA and CDR2 SQIVND (reference sequence). J was trimmed by 6 bases and V by 4 bases; bases with no gene match: 9. The CDR3 has 15 residues. DNA of the CDR3: TGTGCCAGTAGTACAACAGGGGGCGGGTTTGCTGAAGCTTTCTTT. It encodes CASSTTGGGFAEAFF.

This chain uses TRBV7-9 with TRBJ2-5; 9 nucleotides match TRBD1. Germline loops: CDR1 SEHNR, CDR2 FQNEAQ (reference sequence). The CDR3 spans 11 residues. V shed 4 bases and J 14 bases; nucleotides not matched to a gene: 5. This CDR3 reads CASSSQGALYF. For the CDR3, the DNA is TGTGCCAGCAGCTCACAGGGGGCCCTCTACTTC.

The sample holds a few counts of this clone. The DNA for the CDR3 is TGTGCCAGCAGTCACGGGACTAGGACAGATACGCAGTATTTT. Amino acid sequence: CASSHGTRTDTQYF. The chain couples TRBV28 to TRBJ2-3; TRBD2 aligns across 8 bases. CDR1 is MDHEN and CDR2 is SYDVKM in the germline V gene. The CDR3 runs 14 residues. The J segment lost 3 bases and the V segment lost 5 bases, leaving 4 bases of the junction unmatched.

The V gene is TRBV9, the J gene TRBJ2-3; maybe TRBD1 (5 bases). Trimming took off 4 bases at V and 0 bases at J, with 15 bases between the two ends. The CDR3 consists of 16 residues. Germline CDR1 and CDR2: SGDLS and YYNGEE. The chain's CDR3 is CASSPTVVFSTDTQYF. In DNA form, the CDR3 reads TGTGCCAGCAGCCCGACAGTAGTATTTAGCACAGATACGCAGTATTTT.

The chain combines TRBV5-1 with TRBJ2-3, with D possibly matching TRBD1 (6 bases). The CDR3 extends over 14 amino acids. V was trimmed by 4 bases and J by 1 base, leaving 10 bases between them. Looked up from germline, CDR1 is SGHRS and CDR2 is YFSETQ. In nucleotides, the CDR3 is TGCGCCAGCAGCCCCCGGACAGGCACAGATACGCAGTATTTT. Protein product: CASSPRTGTDTQYF.

J is TRBJ1-2 and V is TRBV5-4, with unresolved D. The germline V gene encodes CDR1 SGHNT and CDR2 YYREEE (reference sequence). This CDR3 has 13 amino acids. V lost 0 bases and J 6 bases, leaving 9 bases between the germline ends. The CDR3 loop reads CASSLAGIDGYTF. The CDR3 nucleotides read TGTGCCAGCAGCTTGGCCGGTATAGATGGCTACACCTTC.

The chain couples TRBV7-9 to TRBJ1-4; D unresolved. CDR1 is SEHNR and CDR2 is FQNEAQ in the germline V gene (reference sequence). V was shortened by 5 bases and J by 4 bases, with 14 bases between the two germline ends. The CDR3 covers 15 residues. The CDR3 DNA reads as TGTGCCAGCAGCGCCCAGGCGGCGGGTAATGAAAAACTGTTTTTT. Translation: CASSAQAAGNEKLFF.

The V call is TRBV5-1, the J call TRBJ2-3, with 11 bases fitting TRBD2. Germline V gives CDR1 SGHRS, CDR2 YFSETQ. The J segment lost 2 bases and the V segment lost 10 bases, leaving 9 bases of the junction unmatched. The CDR3 consists of 15 residues. The CDR3 loop is CAGKLAGASTDTQYF. The CDR3 region has the DNA TGCGCCGGAAAACTAGCGGGGGCCTCCACAGATACGCAGTATTTT.

The chain recombines TRBV7-9 with TRBJ2-3; D is uncertain. Between the trimmed V and J ends, which lost 2 bases and 4 bases, there was a span of 4 bases. In germline, CDR1 is SEHNR, CDR2 FQNEAQ (reference sequence). The CDR3 is 12 residues long. CDR3 coding DNA: TGTGCCAGCAGCTTATTATCAGATACGCAGTATTTT. Protein product: CASSLLSDTQYF.

The rearrangement joins TRBV25-1 to TRBJ2-5; tentatively, D is TRBD2 (7 bases). CDR1 is MGHDK, CDR2 SYGVNS, per germline. This CDR3 region has 14 residues. With 2 bases removed from V and 5 bases from J, the gap between germline ends came to 12 bases. Here the CDR3 DNA reads TGTGCCAGCAGTGAAGGGGGGGGGCGGGAGACCCAGTACTTC. Residues: CASSEGGGRETQYF. The entire variable domain, with the rest obtained from reference TRBV25-1 and TRBJ2-5, is as follows: EADIYQTPRYLVIGTGKKITLECSQTMGHDKMYWYQQDPGMELHLIHYSYGVNSTEKGDLSSESTVSRIRTEHFPLTLESARPSHTSQYLCASSEGGGRETQYFGPGTRLLVL.

The V call is TRBV18, the J call TRBJ2-5, with 7 bases matching TRBD1. J gave up 5 bases and V 3 bases, and 6 bases lay outside the gene matches. Germline V gives CDR1 KGHSH, CDR2 LQKENI. CDR3 length equals 14 residues. The CDR3 protein is CASSPRQGSETQYF. For the CDR3, the DNA is TGTGCCAGCTCACCCAGACAGGGTTCGGAGACCCAGTACTTC.

The gene calls are TRBV21-1 and TRBJ1-4; the D call in the table, TRBD1, was not verified against the DNA. TRBV21-1 counts as a pseudogene. The CDR3 spans 14 residues. Written as DNA, the CDR3 is TGTTCCAAGAGGGTGGAGACAGGGAATGAAAAACTGTTTTTT. This translates into CSKRVETGNEKLFF.

The chain couples TRBV11-2 to TRBJ1-2; 10 bases are shared with TRBD1. Germline V lookup: CDR1 SGHAT, CDR2 FQNNGV. V lost 6 bases, J lost 0 bases, and 16 bases stayed unmatched. There are 19 residues in the CDR3. The CDR3 DNA reads as TGTGCCAGCAGTGGAACCGGGACAGGGGAAAGAGGGGCTAACTATGGCTACACCTTC. The encoded protein is CASSGTGTGERGANYGYTF.

This clone was seen only a few times. The chain combines TRBV5-4 with TRBJ1-1; possible D gene TRBD1, 5 bases. Germline V lookup: CDR1 SGHNT, CDR2 YYREEE (reference sequence). With 6 bases removed from V and 1 base from J, the gap between germline ends came to 13 bases. This CDR3 contains 14 residues. CDR3: CASTWGEANTEAFF. The CDR3 DNA reads as TGTGCCAGCACCTGGGGGGAAGCGAACACTGAAGCTTTCTTT. The full variable domain, its missing parts supplied by reference TRBV5-4 and TRBJ1-1, is ETGVTQSPTHLIKTRGQQVTLRCSSQSGHNTVSWYQQALGQGPQFIFQYYREEENGRGNFPPRFSGLQFPNYSSELNVNALELDDSALYLCASTWGEANTEAFFGQGTRLTVV.

A single count supports this clone. The rearrangement joins TRBV6-1 to TRBJ2-2; 9 positions agree with TRBD1. Germline V gene sequence: CDR1 MNHNS, CDR2 SASEGT. CDR3 length: 14 amino acids. V shed 4 bases and J 5 bases; nucleotides not matched to a gene: 2. The CDR3 DNA reads TGTGCCAGCAGTGTTGGACAGGGGACCGGGGAGCTGTTTTTT. Residues: CASSVGQGTGELFF.

The chain carries TRBV28 and TRBJ1-1; 8 positions agree with TRBD1. The V and J ends lost 6 bases and 5 bases, in that order; junction bases with no gene match: 5. CDR1 MDHEN and CDR2 SYDVKM come from the germline V gene. CDR3 length equals 13 residues. CDR3 sequence: CASRTGEVTEAFF. The CDR3 bases are TGTGCCAGCAGGACAGGGGAAGTTACTGAAGCTTTCTTT.

The rearrangement links TRBV29-1 to TRBJ2-5; a weak D match, TRBD2 (8 bases). The ends were cut back, 6 bases at V and 4 bases at J, with 24 bases in the middle. Germline-derived CDR1 and CDR2 are SQVTM and ANQGSEA. The CDR3 contains 16 residues. For the CDR3, the DNA is TGCAGCGTGCCGGGGGGGTCAGGGGGACGGGGAGAGACCCAGTACTTC. Its protein product is CSVPGGSGGRGETQYF.

The chain is built from TRBV6-6 and TRBJ1-1; D is uncertain. The germline V gene encodes CDR1 MNHNY and CDR2 SVGAGI (reference sequence). This CDR3 is 14 amino acids long. V was trimmed by 1 base and J by 1 base, leaving 7 bases between them. The CDR3 here is CASSYWRENTEAFF. As DNA, the CDR3 is TGTGCCAGCAGTTACTGGCGGGAGAACACTGAAGCTTTCTTT.

The gene calls are TRBV11-2 and TRBJ1-1; the match to TRBD1 covers 9 bases. The CDR3 has 18 residues. Germline CDR1 is SGHAT and CDR2 is FQNNGV. Unmatched junction bases numbered 14, after V lost 5 bases and J lost 1 base. The CDR3 bases are TGTGCCAGCAGCCTAAATTCCCGGACAGGGGCAGCGAACACTGAAGCTTTCTTT. Protein product: CASSLNSRTGAANTEAFF.

This clone appeared once. The V gene is TRBV7-6, the J gene TRBJ2-7, with 11 bases identical to TRBD1. The CDR3 runs to 15 residues. CDR1 SGHVS and CDR2 FNYEAQ come from the germline V gene. The junction had 3 bases not matched to a gene; V was cut back by 1 base and J by 4 bases. In DNA form, the CDR3 reads TGTGCCAGCAGCTTAGAGGGGACAGGGGGATACGAGCAGTACTTC. It translates to CASSLEGTGGYEQYF.